This T cell receptor beta chain stems from a study of T-cell reconstitution after alpha-beta-depleted transplantation in children. This clonotype showed up many times. Germline values: CDR1 SGHTA, CDR2 FQGNSA. This CDR3 is built from 17 residues. V trimming: 0 bases; J trimming: 2 bases; junction bases outside the gene matches: 5. Unique molecular identifiers were incorporated into the prepared TCRbeta library. A single record per CDR3 protein comes from TCRdb applying MiXCR to the PCR reads. The repertoire consists of approximately 500,000 distinct CDR3 sequences, with about 10% occurring once and the leading ten covering approximately 2%.

The sequence was obtained from a child aged 2-15 years with inherited bone marrow failure, due to receive a stem cell transplant. Sequenced material: PBMCs, taken before TCRalphabeta/CD19-depleted stem cell transplant. The chain couples TRBV7-2 to TRBJ2-1; 9 bases map to TRBD2. The CDR3, as DNA: TGTGCCAGCAGCTTAGCGCTAGCGGGAACCCCCTACAATGAGCAGTTCTTC. Translated: CASSLALAGTPYNEQFF. Using reference TRBV7-2 and TRBJ2-1 for the parts outside the CDR3, the full variable domain is GAGVSQSPSNKVTEKGKDVELRCDPISGHTALYWYRQSLGQGLEFLIYFQGNSAPDKSGLPSDRFSAERTGGSVSTLTIQRTQQEDSAVYLCASSLALAGTPYNEQFFGPGTRLTVL.